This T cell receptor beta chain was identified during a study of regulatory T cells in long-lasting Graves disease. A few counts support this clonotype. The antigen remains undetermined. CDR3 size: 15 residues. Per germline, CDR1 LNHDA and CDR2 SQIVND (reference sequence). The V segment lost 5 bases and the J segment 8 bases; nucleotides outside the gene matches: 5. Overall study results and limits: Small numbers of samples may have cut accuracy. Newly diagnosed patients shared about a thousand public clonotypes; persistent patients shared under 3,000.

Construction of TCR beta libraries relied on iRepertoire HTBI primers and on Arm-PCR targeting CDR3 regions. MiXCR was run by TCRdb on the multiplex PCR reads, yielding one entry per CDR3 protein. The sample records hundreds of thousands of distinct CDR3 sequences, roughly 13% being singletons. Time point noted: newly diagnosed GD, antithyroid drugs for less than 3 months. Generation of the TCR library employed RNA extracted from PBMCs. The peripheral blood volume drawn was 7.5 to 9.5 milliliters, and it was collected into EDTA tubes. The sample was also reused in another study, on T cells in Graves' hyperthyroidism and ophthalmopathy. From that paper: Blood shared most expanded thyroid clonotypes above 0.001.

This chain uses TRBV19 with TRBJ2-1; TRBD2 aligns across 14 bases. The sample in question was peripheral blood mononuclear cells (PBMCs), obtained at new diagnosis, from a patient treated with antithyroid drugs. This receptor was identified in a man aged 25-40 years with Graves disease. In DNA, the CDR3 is TGTGCCAGTAGTGCCGGGACTAGCGGGAGCGATGAGCAGTTCTTC. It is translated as CASSAGTSGSDEQFF.